This T cell receptor (beta chain) was retrieved from a study of shared clonotypes between healthy human individuals. V lost 5 bases and J 5 bases, leaving 15 bases between the germline ends. Germline CDR1 and CDR2: MNHNY and SVGAGI (reference sequence). This CDR3 is 14 amino acids long. Clones were sequenced by immunoSEQ multiplex PCR, and TCRdb holds only the in-frame ones, with some missing. The data contain about 1 million clones, around four fifths of them singletons. The sequence derives from a man younger than 35 in good health. V is TRBV6-6 and J is TRBJ2-5, with D unclear. The sequenced sample consisted of memory CD4+ T cells sorted from blood. This sample's subset: CD45RA-negative fraction. CDR3 in DNA: TGTGCCAGCAGTCTTCCGACGGATATGGAGACCCAGTACTTC. Translated, it gives CASSLPTDMETQYF.